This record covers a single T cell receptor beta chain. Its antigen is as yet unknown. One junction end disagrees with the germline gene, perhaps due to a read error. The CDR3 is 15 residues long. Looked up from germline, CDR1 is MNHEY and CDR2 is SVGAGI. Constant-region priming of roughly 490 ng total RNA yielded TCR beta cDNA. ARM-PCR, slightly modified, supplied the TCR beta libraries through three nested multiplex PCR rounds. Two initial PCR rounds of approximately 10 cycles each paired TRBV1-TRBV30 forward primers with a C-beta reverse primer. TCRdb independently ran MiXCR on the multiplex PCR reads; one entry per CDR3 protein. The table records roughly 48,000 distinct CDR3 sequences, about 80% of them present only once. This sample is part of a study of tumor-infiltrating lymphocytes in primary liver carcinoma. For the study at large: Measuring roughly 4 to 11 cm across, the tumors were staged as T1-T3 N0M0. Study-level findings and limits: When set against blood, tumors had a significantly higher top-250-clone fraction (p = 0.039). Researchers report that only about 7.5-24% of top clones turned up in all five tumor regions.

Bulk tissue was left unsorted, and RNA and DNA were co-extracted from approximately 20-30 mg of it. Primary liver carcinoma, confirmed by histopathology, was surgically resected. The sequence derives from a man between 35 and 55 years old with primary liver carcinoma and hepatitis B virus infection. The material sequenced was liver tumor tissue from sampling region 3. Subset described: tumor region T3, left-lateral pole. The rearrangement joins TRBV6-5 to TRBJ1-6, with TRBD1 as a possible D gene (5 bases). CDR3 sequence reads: CASSLIGDPNSPLHF. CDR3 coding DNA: TGTGCCAGCAGTTTGATAGGGGATCCTAATTCACCGCTCCACTTT.